The TCR beta chain under discussion was sequenced for a study of T cell changes during pregnancy in multiple sclerosis. The CDR3 totals 15 residues. CDR1 and CDR2 (germline): LNHDA, SQIVND (reference sequence). V shed 7 bases and J shed 4 bases, with 19 bases lying between them. Using immunoSEQ multiplex PCR, the repertoire was profiled, and TCRdb retains in-frame clones only, with some absent. The sample has about 97,000 clones, about nine tenths seen once. The TCR originated in a female donor in good health, enrolled as a control in a pregnancy study. This chain links TRBV19 with TRBJ1-2; D might be TRBD1 (6 bases). The sequencing used peripheral blood, collected in the second trimester of pregnancy. The CDR3 here is CASKGGPQGFYGYTF. In DNA, the CDR3 is TGTGCCAGTAAAGGGGGTCCACAGGGCTTCTATGGCTACACCTTC.